These 24 T cell receptor beta chains share one sample of origin, sequenced in a study of blood T cell repertoires in COVID-19. This table comes from immunoSEQ multiplex PCR, and its TCRdb copy is limited to in-frame clones, with some not included. The table includes 400,000 to 500,000 clones, roughly 88% detected once. Sequencing was carried out using PBMCs or T cells enriched from blood (not recorded which). The receptors originated from a woman aged 18 to 35 who had been exposed to COVID-19.

This chain's CDR3 is CASSVGASVEETQYF. The CDR3, as DNA: TGTGCCAGCAGCGTAGGGGCTAGCGTTGAAGAGACCCAGTACTTC. The V gene is TRBV9, the J gene TRBJ2-5, with D possibly TRBD2 on 6 matching bases. The CDR3 is 15 amino acids. Germline V lookup: CDR1 SGDLS, CDR2 YYNGEE. V was clipped by 0 bases and J by 3 bases, with 12 bases between them.

The rearrangement joins TRBV2 to TRBJ1-4; the D is unclear. The CDR3 has 12 residues. The V gene lost 8 bases and the J gene lost 8 bases, with 12 bases spanning the gap. Germline V gene sequence: CDR1 SNHLY, CDR2 FYNNEI. DNA for the CDR3: TGTGCCAGCCGGATAGGAGGGGAAAAACTGTTTTTT. Translation: CASRIGGEKLFF.

The rearrangement uses TRBV6-5 and TRBJ1-3; no firm D call. The CDR3 contains 14 residues. CDR1 MNHEY and CDR2 SVGAGI come from the germline V gene. V lost 2 bases and J 2 bases, leaving 7 bases between the germline ends. CDR3 sequence (DNA): TGTGCCAGCAGTTACCCGGGGACTGGAAACACCATATATTTT. This gives the protein CASSYPGTGNTIYF.

The rearrangement links TRBV27 to TRBJ2-7; a possible D gene is TRBD2 (5 bases). This CDR3 has 17 residues. From germline, CDR1 is MNHEY and CDR2 SMNVEV (reference sequence). V shed 2 bases and J shed 2 bases, with 19 bases lying between them. The CDR3 spells CASSLQAGSSVTYEQYF. DNA for the CDR3: TGTGCCAGCAGTTTACAGGCAGGCAGTAGCGTAACCTACGAGCAGTACTTC.

This sequence joins TRBV19 and TRBJ1-6; TRBD1 might be the D (6 bases). This CDR3 has 14 amino acids. Trimming cost V 5 bases and J 3 bases, with 8 bases left between them. Germline V CDR1 and CDR2: LNHDA, SQIVND (reference sequence). For the CDR3, the DNA is TGTGCCAGTAGTCCGGACAGCTATAATTCACCCCTCCACTTT. Protein: CASSPDSYNSPLHF. Combining the CDR3 with reference TRBV19 and TRBJ1-6 gives the whole variable domain DGGITQSPKYLFRKEGQNVTLSCEQNLNHDAMYWYRQDPGQGLRLIYYSQIVNDFQKGDIAEGYSVSREKKESFPLTVTSAQKNPTAFYLCASSPDSYNSPLHFGNGTRLTVT.

This clone came up once. This chain uses TRBV7-9 with TRBJ2-7; a possible D gene is TRBD1 (5 bases). Per germline, CDR1 SEHNR and CDR2 FQNEAQ (reference sequence). The CDR3 is made up of 14 amino acids. Trimming pared 5 bases from V and 5 bases from J, leaving 16 bases between. The DNA of the CDR3 is TGTGCCAGCAGCCGCGACAGAGGATGGGACGAGCAGTACTTC. As protein: CASSRDRGWDEQYF.

The rearrangement joins TRBV12-5 to TRBJ1-5; D is unclear. In germline, CDR1 is LGHNT, CDR2 FRNRAP. This CDR3 spans 13 amino acids. The V end lost 3 bases, the J end lost 0 bases, and 3 bases lay between the germline ends. CDR3 sequence: CASGFNSNQPQHF. The CDR3 DNA sequence: TGTGCTAGTGGTTTCAATAGCAATCAGCCCCAGCATTTT. Looking up the rest from reference TRBV12-5 and TRBJ1-5 gives the full variable domain: DARVTQTPRHKVTEMGQEVTMRCQPILGHNTVFWYRQTMMQGLELLAYFRNRAPLDDSGMPKDRFSAEMPDATLATLKIQPSEPRDSAVYFCASGFNSNQPQHFGDGTRLSIL.

J is TRBJ1-4 and V is TRBV2; TRBD1 agrees at 8 bases. V lost 4 bases, J lost 1 base, and 11 bases stayed unmatched. Germline V gene sequence: CDR1 SNHLY, CDR2 FYNNEI. CDR3 size: 18 residues. The CDR3 loop is CASSVPTGGIRTNEKLFF. The CDR3, as DNA: TGTGCCAGCAGTGTGCCAACAGGGGGAATTAGAACTAATGAAAAACTGTTTTTT.

The V call is TRBV28, the J call TRBJ1-1, with 7 nucleotides matching TRBD1. The trim removed 6 bases at V and 5 bases at J, leaving 9 bases unmatched. CDR3 length equals 14 residues. The germline gives CDR1 MDHEN, CDR2 SYDVKM. The CDR3 region is CASSRDRELTEAFF. The CDR3 region has the DNA TGTGCCAGCAGCCGTGACAGGGAGCTTACTGAAGCTTTCTTT. Drawing the rest from reference TRBV28 and TRBJ1-1, the complete variable domain is DVKVTQSSRYLVKRTGEKVFLECVQDMDHENMFWYRQDPGLGLRLIYFSYDVKMKEKGDIPEGYSVSREKKERFSLILESASTNQTSMYLCASSRDRELTEAFFGQGTRLTVV.

The chain couples TRBV5-1 to TRBJ2-4, with TRBD1 matching 9 bases. CDR1 and CDR2 from the germline V gene are SGHRS and YFSETQ. Trimming cost V 5 bases and J 0 bases; bases outside gene matches: 6. This CDR3 is 16 amino acids long. CDR3 in DNA: TGCGCCAGCAGTTCCGACAGGGGGGTAGCCAAAAACATTCAGTACTTC. Encoded protein: CASSSDRGVAKNIQYF.

The genes are TRBV24-1 and TRBJ2-1; 8 bases agree with TRBD1. Looked up from germline, CDR1 is KGHDR and CDR2 is SFDVKD. J lost 3 bases, V lost 4 bases, and 10 bases had no gene match. CDR3 length: 17 amino acids. The chain's CDR3 is CATSDTRDRGIYNEQFF. CDR3 DNA: TGTGCCACCAGTGACACTCGCGACAGGGGTATCTACAATGAGCAGTTCTTC.

V is TRBV6-4 and J is TRBJ1-1; 9 bases line up with TRBD1. The CDR3 is 17 residues long. The J segment lost 1 base and the V segment lost 2 bases, leaving 8 bases of the junction unmatched. Per the germline V gene, CDR1 is MRHNA and CDR2 is SNTAGT. CDR3 in DNA: TGTGCCAGCAGTGACGACGACAGGGGGACCCCGAACACTGAAGCTTTCTTT. This sequence encodes CASSDDDRGTPNTEAFF.

This clone was seen only once. This sequence joins TRBV10-3 and TRBJ2-7; TRBD2 is a possible D gene (5 bases). The V gene lost 11 bases and the J gene lost 1 base, with 18 bases spanning the gap. Per germline, CDR1 ENHRY and CDR2 SYGVKD. The CDR3 has 14 residues. In nucleotides, the CDR3 is TGTGCCGTATCACGTGGGAGCCCGTCCTACGAGCAGTACTTC. This translates into CAVSRGSPSYEQYF.

This sequence joins TRBV28 and TRBJ1-6, with TRBD1 matching over 8 bases. This CDR3 has 15 residues. Trimming took 3 bases from V and 7 from J; bases not matched to a gene: 5. Germline V lookup: CDR1 MDHEN, CDR2 SYDVKM. Here the CDR3 reads CASSLEGQENSPLHF. DNA of the CDR3: TGTGCCAGCAGTTTGGAGGGACAGGAAAATTCACCCCTCCACTTT.

The rearrangement links TRBV7-9 to TRBJ1-2; TRBD1 is a possible D gene (5 bases). Deletions cut 1 base from V and 5 bases from J, with 11 bases between. This CDR3 has 14 amino acids. CDR1 SEHNR and CDR2 FQNEAQ come from the germline V gene (reference sequence). The CDR3 sequence is CASSLVGEVYGYTF. CDR3 bases: TGTGCCAGCAGCTTAGTAGGGGAAGTGTATGGCTACACCTTC.

The chain carries TRBV6-5 and TRBJ2-7, with 7 bases that match TRBD1. This CDR3 has 14 residues. V lost 6 bases and J lost 7; bases outside the gene matches: 12. Germline CDR1 is MNHEY and CDR2 is SVGAGI. The CDR3 here is CASRRKDRAGEQYF. The CDR3 bases are TGTGCCAGCAGACGAAAAGACAGGGCAGGGGAGCAGTACTTC.

The chain joins TRBV6-5 to TRBJ2-7; 9 bases line up with TRBD1. Losses at the gene ends were 6 bases for V and 3 bases for J; bases not matched to a gene: 3. Germline CDR1 reads MNHEY; CDR2 reads SVGAGI. The CDR3 loop spans 13 amino acids. The CDR3 is CASSKDRGYEQYF. The CDR3 coding sequence is TGTGCCAGCAGCAAGGACAGGGGCTACGAGCAGTACTTC.

The chain couples TRBV18 to TRBJ1-5; TRBD1 aligns across 8 bases. CDR3 length equals 16 residues. V was clipped by 6 bases and J by 2 bases; unmatched bases: 9. From germline, CDR1 is KGHSH and CDR2 LQKENI. CDR3 amino acids: CASSRGQGSGNQPQHF. The CDR3 bases are TGTGCCAGCTCGCGAGGACAGGGTTCTGGCAATCAGCCCCAGCATTTT.

The chain couples TRBV5-1 to TRBJ1-3; tentatively, D is TRBD1 (5 bases). Germline CDR1 is SGHRS and CDR2 is YFSETQ. CDR3 size: 15 residues. Deletions cut 0 bases from V and 4 bases from J, with 11 bases between. The CDR3 is CASSLDGGTGNTIYF. CDR3 nucleotides: TGCGCCAGCAGCTTGGACGGGGGTACAGGAAACACCATATATTTT. The full variable domain, in which reference TRBV5-1 and TRBJ1-3 provide the parts outside the CDR3, is KAGVTQTPRYLIKTRGQQVTLSCSPISGHRSVSWYQQTPGQGLQFLFEYFSETQRNKGNFPGRFSGRQFSNSRSEMNVSTLELGDSALYLCASSLDGGTGNTIYFGEGSWLTVV.

This chain links TRBV6-5 with TRBJ1-2; weak D call: TRBD1 (6 bases). Trimming shortened V by 1 base and J by 2 bases, and 11 bases separated the two germline ends. Germline assignment: CDR1 MNHEY and CDR2 SVGAGI. The CDR3 is 15 residues long. The CDR3 sequence is CASSYLGGQNYGYTF. CDR3 nucleotides: TGTGCCAGCAGTTACTTGGGCGGACAGAACTATGGCTACACCTTC.

The V gene is TRBV6-2 or TRBV6-3, the J gene TRBJ2-1; D remains unclear. The germline gives CDR1 MNHEY, CDR2 SVGEGT. V dropped 5 bases and J dropped 9 bases, with 14 bases sitting between them. The CDR3 has 13 amino acids. In nucleotides, the CDR3 is TGTGCCAGCAGTACTCACCGGAGAGGTGAGCAGTTCTTC. This translates into CASSTHRRGEQFF.

This clone showed up just a few times. This sequence joins TRBV28 and TRBJ1-2; D uncertain. This CDR3 has 11 residues. V dropped 5 bases and J dropped 8 bases, with 9 bases sitting between them. Germline CDR1 MDHEN, CDR2 SYDVKM. CDR3: CASSLQRGYTF. CDR3 bases: TGTGCCAGCAGTCTCCAGCGAGGCTACACCTTC.

This clone occurred once. The chain employs TRBV7-2 and TRBJ1-4; D unclear. The germline V gene has CDR1 SGHTA and CDR2 FQGNSA. The ends were cut back, 5 bases at V and 3 bases at J, with 7 bases in the middle. The CDR3 contains 13 residues. The CDR3 DNA sequence: TGTGCCAGCAGCCCGGGAGCTAATGAAAAACTGTTTTTT. Translation gives CASSPGANEKLFF.

The V call is TRBV3-1 (or the pseudogene TRBV3-2), the J call TRBJ1-3; no reliable D call. V dropped 6 bases and J dropped 0 bases, with 12 bases sitting between them. CDR3 length: 15 amino acids. The germline V gene has CDR1 LGHDT and CDR2 YNNKEL (reference sequence). CDR3 in DNA: TGTGCCAGCAGGGGCAGCAAGACCTCTGGAAACACCATATATTTT. Translated: CASRGSKTSGNTIYF.